Listed here are 14 T cell receptor beta chains from one sample, sequenced in a study of response to subunit inactivated influenza vaccine. TCRdb fed the RT-PCR reads into MiXCR, producing one record per CDR3 protein. The data hold around 500,000 distinct CDR3 sequences, with 9.5% to 13% observed a single time. The source material was PBMCs from blood, sampled 35 to 45 days after vaccination. Receptor source: a man aged 50-59 years who received an inactivated influenza vaccine.

The rearrangement links TRBV7-8 to TRBJ2-5, with 10 bases fitting TRBD2. The trim removed 2 bases at V and 6 bases at J, leaving 15 bases unmatched. Germline CDR1 is SGHVS and CDR2 is FQNEAQ. This CDR3 region has 18 residues. CDR3 residues: CASSLPPRLAGRHKTQYF. DNA for the CDR3: TGTGCCAGCAGCTTACCTCCCCGACTAGCGGGCCGTCATAAGACCCAGTACTTC.

The chain has TRBV3-1 and TRBJ2-2; perhaps TRBD1 as D (6 bases). V lost 0 bases, J lost 5 bases, and 13 bases lay in between. The CDR3 loop spans 16 amino acids. Germline CDR1 LGHDT, CDR2 YNNKEL (reference sequence). The CDR3 spells CASSQEGAARTGELFF. The CDR3 DNA reads as TGTGCCAGCAGCCAAGAGGGGGCAGCCAGGACCGGGGAGCTGTTTTTT.

In its sample, this clonotype was seen a few times. The rearrangement joins TRBV4-1 to TRBJ2-2; possibly TRBD1 or TRBD2 for D (5 bases each). Germline V gene lookup returns CDR1 MGHRA and CDR2 YSYEKL. Trimming removed 3 bases at V and 6 bases at J, with 14 bases between. This CDR3 has 15 residues. The CDR3: CASSQGITGPGELFF. In nucleotides, the CDR3 is TGCGCCAGCAGCCAGGGTATTACGGGGCCCGGGGAGCTGTTTTTT.

The rearrangement links TRBV11-2 to TRBJ1-1, with TRBD1 matching over 8 bases. The CDR3 runs to 14 residues. Germline V gene data show CDR1 as SGHAT and CDR2 as FQNNGV. After removal of 5 bases from V and 4 bases from J, the junction contained 6 bases not matched to a gene. The CDR3 loop is CASSLTDRVTEAFF. As DNA, the CDR3 is TGTGCCAGCAGCCTAACGGACAGGGTCACTGAAGCTTTCTTT. The whole variable domain, filled in from reference TRBV11-2 and TRBJ1-1, reads EAGVAQSPRYKIIEKRQSVAFWCNPISGHATLYWYQQILGQGPKLLIQFQNNGVVDDSQLPKDRFSAERLKGVDSTLKIQPAKLEDSAVYLCASSLTDRVTEAFFGQGTRLTVV.

V usage is TRBV5-1 and J usage is TRBJ1-2; D is ambiguous. V was pared by 4 bases and J by 6 bases, with 13 bases between. The CDR3 contains 13 residues. Germline-derived CDR1 and CDR2 are SGHRS and YFSETQ. CDR3 amino acids: CASSALLGNGYTF. The DNA for the CDR3 is TGCGCCAGCAGCGCGTTGTTGGGAAATGGCTACACCTTC.

The chain is built from TRBV30 and TRBJ2-1; D is unclear. Trimming stripped 4 bases from V and 8 bases from J, with 9 bases between. CDR1 and CDR2 from the germline V gene are GTSNPN and SVGIG (reference sequence). The CDR3 has 11 residues. The CDR3 reads CAWTPLDEQFF. CDR3 in DNA: TGTGCCTGGACCCCCCTGGATGAGCAGTTCTTC.

This sequence joins TRBV7-2 and TRBJ2-1; D may be TRBD1 (5 bases). The ends were cut back, 8 bases at V and 9 bases at J, with 26 bases in the middle. The CDR3 sequence is 16 residues long. The germline gives CDR1 SGHTA, CDR2 FQGNSA. This CDR3 is CASGLLGRRAPGEQFF. CDR3 DNA sequence: TGTGCCAGCGGGCTATTGGGTCGCAGGGCTCCGGGTGAGCAGTTCTTC.

This chain connects TRBV29-1 to TRBJ2-1; D not resolved. The CDR3 runs to 11 residues. The germline V gene encodes CDR1 SQVTM and CDR2 ANQGSEA. The V gene lost 4 bases and the J gene lost 9 bases, with 10 bases spanning the gap. In nucleotides, the CDR3 is TGCAGCGTTGCGGTAGGGATTGAGCAGTTCTTC. Translated, it gives CSVAVGIEQFF.

As concerns this clonotype: A read error may explain this, as a much larger clone is one base away. This chain joins TRBV6-1 and TRBJ2-5; 9 bases are shared with TRBD1. CDR1 and CDR2 (germline): MNHNS, SASEGT. The trim removed 5 bases at V and 4 bases at J, leaving 5 bases unmatched. The CDR3 is 14 amino acids. CDR3 sequence (DNA): TGTGCCAGCAGTCAGAAGACAGGGGGAGAGACCCAGTACTTC. Translated: CASSQKTGGETQYF.

This chain joins TRBV11-2 and TRBJ1-4; the match to TRBD1 covers 11 bases. Germline CDR1 is SGHAT and CDR2 is FQNNGV. V shed 5 bases, J shed 10 bases, and the junction held 6 bases outside the gene matches. The CDR3 is 14 amino acids. The CDR3 nucleotides read TGTGCCAGCAGCCCTGGGACAGGGGGAGGAAAACTGTTTTTT. It translates to CASSPGTGGGKLFF.

This clonotype was observed many times. The chain combines TRBV12-3 or TRBV12-4 with TRBJ2-2; D perhaps matches TRBD2 (7 bases). V was clipped by 4 bases and J by 5 bases, with 17 bases between them. The CDR3 is made up of 16 amino acids. CDR3 bases: TGTGCCAGCAGTTCCTTAGGAGGGGGAGGGACCGGGGAGCTGTTTTTT. Protein product: CASSSLGGGGTGELFF.

This rearrangement joins TRBV12-1 to TRBJ2-3. TRBV12-1 is assigned pseudogene status. The CDR3 is made up of 14 amino acids. CDR3 bases: TGTGCCAGGTATCCGGGACTCGCAACAGATACGCAGTATTTT. Translation: CARYPGLATDTQYF.

This rearrangement joins TRBV12-3 or TRBV12-4 to TRBJ1-6; 8 positions match TRBD1. CDR3 size: 15 residues. With V trimmed by 5 bases and J by 7 bases, 7 bases remained unmatched. The CDR3 DNA reads as TGTGCCAGCAGTGGACAGGGCTTTTGGAATTCACCCCTCCACTTT. It encodes CASSGQGFWNSPLHF.

This clonotype was counted only a few times. V and J are TRBV9 and TRBJ2-2; maybe TRBD1 (6 bases). The CDR3 spans 15 residues. CDR1 and CDR2 from the germline V gene are SGDLS and YYNGEE. V was trimmed by 5 bases and J by 2 bases, leaving 13 bases between them. The CDR3 loop is CASRNRDKNTGELFF. The CDR3 DNA follows: TGTGCCAGCAGAAACCGGGACAAAAACACCGGGGAGCTGTTTTTT.